The rows below give T cell receptor beta chains drawn from one sample of a study of T cell responses to AZD1222 COVID-19 vaccine. Clones were sequenced by immunoSEQ multiplex PCR, and TCRdb holds only the in-frame ones, with some missing. Of about 270,000 clones listed, 90% to 95% were seen once; the top ten hold less than 0.6%. This material consisted of peripheral blood, taken 28 days after the second AZD1222 dose. Receptors originate from an adult who received the AZD1222 COVID-19 vaccine. CDR3s include the opening cysteine and the closing phenylalanine or tryptophan. Fields, in order: J gene, clone size, V gene, CDR3 length, D gene, CDR3 protein, CDR3 DNA. The D gene is left open where the match is weak. Not all rows give a size; the values are once, few, many and, for expanded clones, a class.

TRBJ2-7	once	TRBV4-2	17	TRBD2	CASSQWAGLAGDGEQYF	TGTGCCAGCAGCCAATGGGCAGGACTAGCGGGAGACGGCGAGCAGTACTTC
TRBJ1-2	NA	TRBV29-1	17	TRBD1	CSVGGIGTGVPIYGYTF	TGCAGCGTTGGGGGGATCGGGACAGGGGTTCCTATCTATGGCTACACCTTC
TRBJ1-2	NA	TRBV15	14	NA	CATSRGETVGGYTF	TGTGCCACCAGCAGAGGCGAGACAGTAGGTGGCTACACCTTC
TRBJ1-5	NA	TRBV5-4	15	NA	CASSRLGQNNQPQHF	TGTGCCAGCAGTCGTCTAGGGCAGAACAATCAGCCCCAGCATTTT
TRBJ1-4	NA	TRBV6-5	12	NA	CASSYSGEKLFF	TGTGCCAGCAGTTACTCAGGAGAAAAACTGTTTTTT
TRBJ2-5	once	TRBV3-1/TRBV3-2	17	TRBD2	CASSQVLELAVQETQYF	TGTGCCAGCAGCCAAGTCCTAGAACTAGCGGTTCAAGAGACCCAGTACTTC
TRBJ1-2	NA	TRBV7-2	16	NA	CASSVQGIAYRYGYTF	TGTGCCAGCAGCGTCCAGGGGATCGCGTACCGATATGGCTACACCTTC
TRBJ2-3	NA	TRBV14	15	NA	CASSQRGRDTDTQYF	TGTGCCAGCAGCCAAAGGGGGCGGGACACAGATACGCAGTATTTT
TRBJ1-3	NA	TRBV15	17	TRBD1	CATSRDRAGGIGNTIYF	TGTGCCACCAGCAGAGATAGGGCAGGGGGCATTGGAAACACCATATATTTT
TRBJ2-3	NA	TRBV20-1	10	NA	CSAGRDTQYF	TGCAGTGCGGGACGAGATACGCAGTATTTT
TRBJ1-1	NA	TRBV28	14	TRBD1	CASSLGTVNTEAFF	TGTGCCAGCAGTCTCGGGACAGTAAACACTGAAGCTTTCTTT
TRBJ1-1	NA	TRBV19	14	NA	CASSMRVEDTEAFF	TGTGCCAGTAGTATGAGAGTGGAAGACACTGAAGCTTTCTTT
TRBJ1-6	NA	TRBV2	16	NA	CASRPDRSPYNSPLHF	TGTGCCAGCAGACCCGACAGGAGCCCCTATAATTCACCCCTCCACTTT
TRBJ2-7	NA	TRBV28	14	NA	CASSSPPGTTEQYF	TGTGCCAGCAGTAGTCCCCCCGGGACAACCGAGCAGTACTTC
TRBJ1-3	NA	TRBV27	14	NA	CASKGVSSGNTIYF	TGTGCCAGCAAAGGCGTAAGCTCTGGAAACACCATATATTTT
TRBJ2-1	NA	TRBV7-2	16	TRBD2	CASYPTSGPRGGEQFF	TGTGCCAGCTACCCGACTAGCGGGCCCCGGGGGGGGGAGCAGTTCTTC
TRBJ1-1	NA	TRBV21-1	20	NA	CASSKDAICWTGALNTEAFF	TGTGCCAGCAGCAAAGATGCTATTTGTTGGACAGGGGCTTTGAACACTGAAGCTTTCTTT
TRBJ1-4	NA	TRBV5-5	16	NA	CASSLAGQGTNEKLFF	TGTGCCAGCAGCTTGGCCGGGCAGGGCACTAATGAAAAACTGTTTTTT
TRBJ1-1	NA	TRBV2	13	NA	CASSEEGSTEAFF	TGTGCCAGCAGTGAAGAAGGGTCCACTGAAGCTTTCTTT
TRBJ2-1	NA	TRBV28	15	NA	CASSPGDLSYNEQFF	TGTGCCAGCAGTCCTGGGGACCTCTCCTACAATGAGCAGTTCTTC
TRBJ1-6	NA	TRBV10-2	14	NA	CASSGTDYNSPLHF	TGCGCCAGCAGTGGGACAGACTATAATTCACCCCTCCACTTT
TRBJ2-2	NA	TRBV5-4	14	NA	CASSLVWETGELFF	TGTGCCAGCAGCTTGGTTTGGGAGACCGGGGAGCTGTTTTTT
TRBJ2-1	NA	TRBV7-6	16	TRBD2	CASSAPGLARVQEQFF	TGTGCCAGCAGCGCTCCGGGACTAGCGAGAGTCCAAGAGCAGTTCTTC
TRBJ1-1	NA	TRBV7-8	15	NA	CASSPLNGMNTEAFF	TGTGCCAGCAGCCCGCTCAATGGGATGAACACTGAAGCTTTCTTT
TRBJ2-7	once	TRBV6-5	15	NA	CASRLLTTGDYEQYF	TGTGCCAGCAGATTACTAACGACGGGAGACTACGAGCAGTACTTC
TRBJ1-5	NA	TRBV6-2/TRBV6-3	18	TRBD1	CASSYSMTGGLGNQPQHF	TGTGCCAGCAGTTACTCGATGACAGGGGGTTTGGGCAATCAGCCCCAGCATTTT
TRBJ1-1	NA	TRBV5-4	15	NA	CASSSRQGPGAQAFF	TGTGCCAGCAGCTCCCGTCAGGGCCCAGGGGCTCAAGCTTTCTTT
TRBJ2-5	NA	TRBV5-5	14	TRBD1	CASGSGTAVETQYF	TGTGCCAGCGGATCCGGGACAGCCGTAGAGACCCAGTACTTC
TRBJ2-5	NA	TRBV28	17	TRBD2	CASRSRGRGTSAGTQYF	TGTGCCAGCAGATCTAGGGGGAGAGGGACTAGTGCTGGGACCCAGTACTTC
TRBJ2-7	NA	TRBV7-2	12	NA	CASSLALAEQYF	TGTGCCAGCAGCTTAGCGCTGGCCGAGCAGTACTTC
TRBJ2-2	once	TRBV5-1	13	TRBD1	CASSMTGSGELFF	TGCGCCAGCAGCATGACAGGGTCCGGGGAGCTGTTTTTT
TRBJ2-7	NA	TRBV2	14	NA	CATADSWRTYEQYF	TGTGCCACCGCGGACAGTTGGAGAACCTACGAGCAGTACTTC
TRBJ2-7	NA	TRBV19	14	NA	CASSTRNGAYEQYF	TGTGCCAGTAGTACCCGGAACGGTGCCTACGAGCAGTACTTC
TRBJ1-5	NA	TRBV28	15	TRBD1	CASSSLQGRRQPQHF	TGTGCCAGCAGTTCCCTACAGGGGAGGCGTCAGCCCCAGCATTTT
TRBJ1-2	NA	TRBV28	12	NA	CATLGGLEGYTF	TGTGCCACCCTTGGAGGACTGGAGGGCTACACCTTC
TRBJ1-2	NA	TRBV27	14	NA	CASSFYPSAYGYTF	TGTGCCAGCAGTTTCTACCCCTCGGCGTATGGCTACACCTTC
TRBJ2-7	NA	TRBV14	14	NA	CASSQVFGGYEQYF	TGTGCCAGCAGCCAAGTTTTTGGGGGCTACGAGCAGTACTTC
TRBJ1-2	NA	TRBV15	14	NA	CATSSSDRPGGYTF	TGTGCCACCAGCTCCTCGGACCGGCCCGGGGGCTACACCTTC
TRBJ1-6	NA	TRBV13	16	NA	CASSPGTWEVNSPLHF	TGTGCCAGCAGCCCCGGGACCTGGGAGGTTAATTCACCCCTCCACTTT
TRBJ1-1	NA	TRBV23-1	17	TRBD1	CASSRRQGVLADTEAFF	TGCGCCAGCAGCCGGAGACAGGGGGTCCTTGCTGACACTGAAGCTTTCTTT
TRBJ1-1	NA	TRBV5-1	14	NA	CASSLSAMNTEAFF	TGCGCCAGCAGCTTAAGCGCCATGAACACTGAAGCTTTCTTT
TRBJ2-7	NA	TRBV30	12	NA	CAWSVRANEQYF	TGTGCCTGGAGTGTGCGGGCTAACGAGCAGTACTTC
TRBJ2-5	NA	TRBV6-1	15	TRBD2	CASSELAGVAQTQYF	TGTGCCAGCAGTGAACTAGCGGGGGTGGCGCAGACCCAGTACTTC
TRBJ1-1	NA	TRBV14	14	NA	CASSQLSGNTEAFF	TGTGCCAGCAGCCAACTGAGTGGGAACACTGAAGCTTTCTTT
TRBJ1-3	NA	TRBV5-4	15	NA	CASSLQGPRGNTIYF	TGTGCCAGCAGCTTGCAGGGCCCGAGGGGAAACACCATATATTTT
TRBJ1-1	NA	TRBV5-5	15	NA	CASSWEVQANTEAFF	TGTGCCAGCAGCTGGGAAGTCCAGGCGAACACTGAAGCTTTCTTT